This passage covers 25 T cell receptor beta chains from one sample sequenced in a study of PD-1 blockade in classical Hodgkin lymphoma. There was relapse after autologous stem cell transplantation in every patient, and there was variation in brentuximab vedotin exposure. The assay was immunoSEQ multiplex PCR, and TCRdb's table has in-frame clones only and misses some. Of 90,000 to 100,000 clones in the sample, 80% to 90% were seen once. Sequences were derived from peripheral blood mononuclear cells (PBMCs), sampled before the second cycle of nivolumab. The receptors originated from a human donor with classical Hodgkin lymphoma.

The V call is TRBV11-2, the J call TRBJ1-4; TRBD1 aligns across 7 bases. In germline, CDR1 is SGHAT, CDR2 FQNNGV. The CDR3 has 15 amino acids. The junction had 7 bases not matched to a gene; V was cut back by 5 bases and J by 4 bases. In nucleotides, the CDR3 is TGTGCCAGCAGCCCCCGGACAGGCATTAATGAAAAACTGTTTTTT. Translation: CASSPRTGINEKLFF.

Only one count was recorded for this clone. The V call is TRBV7-9, the J call TRBJ2-2; D unresolved. Trimming took 2 bases from V and 7 from J, leaving 8 bases between them. From germline, CDR1 is SEHNR and CDR2 FQNEAQ (reference sequence). The CDR3 extends over 13 amino acids. CDR3 sequence: CASSLSVNGELFF. DNA of the CDR3: TGTGCCAGCAGCTTATCTGTTAACGGGGAGCTGTTTTTT. The variable domain in full, with the rest retrieved from reference TRBV7-9 and TRBJ2-2, is DTGVSQNPRHKITKRGQNVTFRCDPISEHNRLYWYRQTLGQGPEFLTYFQNEAQLEKSRLLSDRFSAERPKGSFSTLEIQRTEQGDSAMYLCASSLSVNGELFFGEGSRLTVL.

The J gene is TRBJ1-1, the V gene TRBV6-6; no firm D call. Germline assignment: CDR1 MNHNY and CDR2 SVGAGI (reference sequence). The CDR3 runs 15 residues. V dropped 2 bases and J dropped 0 bases, with 10 bases sitting between them. As DNA, the CDR3 is TGTGCCAGCAGTTACGACCCGAGGGTGAACACTGAAGCTTTCTTT. Translating it yields CASSYDPRVNTEAFF.

The V gene is TRBV18, the J gene TRBJ2-2, with D tentatively TRBD1 (6 bases). Germline V gives CDR1 KGHSH, CDR2 LQKENI. This CDR3 is built from 16 residues. Trimming left V 3 bases short and J 0 bases short, with 11 bases between. The CDR3 nucleotides read TGTGCCAGCTCACCGGGACACGCTACGAACACCGGGGAGCTGTTTTTT. Protein product: CASSPGHATNTGELFF. Complete variable domain (other parts from reference TRBV18 and TRBJ2-2): NAGVMQNPRHLVRRRGQEARLRCSPMKGHSHVYWYRQLPEEGLKFMVYLQKENIIDESGMPKERFSAEFPKEGPSILRIQQVVRGDSAAYFCASSPGHATNTGELFFGEGSRLTVL.

The chain carries TRBV28 and TRBJ1-1; 10 bases align to TRBD1. V dropped 7 bases and J dropped 7; count of bases not matched to a gene: 9. CDR3 length: 14 amino acids. The germline CDR1 and CDR2 sequences are MDHEN and SYDVKM. The CDR3 region has the DNA TGTGCCAGCAATTCTCCGGGACAGGGGTTTGAAGCTTTCTTT. The encoded protein is CASNSPGQGFEAFF.

This clone was observed a few times. This rearrangement joins TRBV18 to TRBJ2-2, with D unresolved. Germline lookup yields CDR1 KGHSH and CDR2 LQKENI. V was cut by 1 base and J by 5 bases, with 5 bases left in between. This CDR3 has 13 residues. Written as DNA, the CDR3 is TGTGCCAGCTCACCACAAAATACCGGGGAGCTGTTTTTT. It yields the protein CASSPQNTGELFF.

This chain links TRBV6-1 with TRBJ1-6; 9 nucleotides match TRBD1. The V segment lost 10 bases and the J segment 9 bases; nucleotides outside the gene matches: 7. This CDR3 region has 13 residues. CDR1 is MNHNS, CDR2 SASEGT, per germline. This chain's CDR3 is CAINRDRVSPLHF. As DNA, the CDR3 is TGTGCCATCAACCGGGACAGGGTTTCACCCCTCCACTTT.

The chain uses TRBV5-1 and TRBJ2-7; TRBD1 agrees at 7 bases. This CDR3 has 13 residues. CDR1 and CDR2 (germline): SGHRS, YFSETQ. Trimming cost V 0 bases and J 6 bases; bases outside gene matches: 3. The DNA for the CDR3 is TGCGCCAGCAGCTTGGGACAGGGTTCCGAGCAGTACTTC. Translated: CASSLGQGSEQYF.

The rearrangement joins TRBV6-5 to TRBJ1-2, with D possibly TRBD1 on 6 matching bases. The CDR3 extends over 13 amino acids. V dropped 8 bases and J dropped 0 bases, with 10 bases sitting between them. Germline loops: CDR1 MNHEY, CDR2 SVGAGI. CDR3 DNA sequence: TGTGCCAGCGGGGACACCTCTAACTATGGCTACACCTTC. Protein sequence: CASGDTSNYGYTF.

This clone was observed once. The V call is TRBV18, the J call TRBJ2-5; D call uncertain. The CDR3 contains 13 residues. The V and J ends lost 4 bases and 1 base respectively, with 7 bases between them. CDR1 is KGHSH and CDR2 is LQKENI in the germline V gene. In DNA, the CDR3 is TGTGCCAGCTCACGAGAACGCCAAGAGACCCAGTACTTC. Translation gives CASSRERQETQYF. Full variable domain (remainder filled in from reference TRBV18 and TRBJ2-5): NAGVMQNPRHLVRRRGQEARLRCSPMKGHSHVYWYRQLPEEGLKFMVYLQKENIIDESGMPKERFSAEFPKEGPSILRIQQVVRGDSAAYFCASSRERQETQYFGPGTRLLVL.

The chain links TRBV2 to TRBJ2-5; D possibly corresponds to TRBD1 (5 bases). The J call may be wrong; the DNA end is better matched by TRBJ2-7. The CDR3 spans 14 residues. CDR1 and CDR2 from the germline V gene are SNHLY and FYNNEI. The CDR3 nucleotides read TGTGCCAGCAGTGACAGGGCAGGGTCCTACGAGCAGTACTTC. Translated, it gives CASSDRAGSYEQYF.

The chain links TRBV11-2 to TRBJ2-2, with no clear D. The V end was cut by 3 bases, the J end by 1 base, with 9 bases between. CDR1 is SGHAT, CDR2 FQNNGV, per germline. The CDR3 has 15 residues. CDR3 loop: CASSFDARNTGELFF. The CDR3 nucleotides are TGTGCCAGCAGCTTTGACGCCCGGAACACCGGGGAGCTGTTTTTT.

In the case of this clone: Sequence at one end of the junction differs from germline and may be a read error. The chain combines TRBV6-5 with TRBJ2-1, with no clear D. CDR1 MNHEY and CDR2 SVGAGI come from the germline V gene. This CDR3 has 12 amino acids. DNA of the CDR3: TGTGCCAGCAGTCACTCAGCCTCTGAGCAGTTCTTC. This gives the protein CASSHSASEQFF.

V usage is TRBV11-1 and J usage is TRBJ1-2; 8 bases align to TRBD1. Trimming removed 5 bases from V and 4 bases from J; junction bases left unmatched: 9. Germline loops: CDR1 SGHAT, CDR2 FQDESV (reference sequence). The CDR3 runs 15 residues. CDR3 coding DNA: TGTGCCAGCAGCAGAATACCGGGACAGGCCTATGGCTACACCTTC. This encodes CASSRIPGQAYGYTF.

This chain connects TRBV7-6 to TRBJ2-3, with 12 bases fitting TRBD2. The germline CDR1 and CDR2 sequences are SGHVS and FNYEAQ. CDR3 length equals 16 residues. V dropped 3 bases and J dropped 2; count of bases not matched to a gene: 3. DNA for the CDR3: TGTGCCAGCAGCTTCCTAGCGGGGGGGGACACAGATACGCAGTATTTT. Its translation is CASSFLAGGDTDTQYF.

In this sample, this clone turned up many times. The chain couples TRBV6-1 to TRBJ2-7, with a tentative D call TRBD2 (5 bases). CDR3 length equals 11 residues. Between the trimmed V and J ends, which lost 10 bases and 5 bases, there was a span of 12 bases. CDR1 and CDR2 (germline): MNHNS, SASEGT. The CDR3 sequence: CATNPRDEQYF. Written as DNA, the CDR3 is TGTGCCACAAACCCGCGGGACGAGCAGTACTTC.

The V and J genes are TRBV14 and TRBJ2-1; tentative D call: TRBD2 (7 bases). V was pared by 1 base and J by 6 bases, with 19 bases between. The CDR3 has 17 amino acids. From germline, CDR1 is SGHDN and CDR2 FVKESK. This CDR3 reads CASSQGGASGYPNEQFF. The CDR3 region has the DNA TGTGCCAGCAGCCAAGGGGGGGCTAGCGGTTACCCCAATGAGCAGTTCTTC.

A few counts support this clone. The V gene is TRBV6-1, the J gene TRBJ1-5; no definite D call. With 6 bases removed from V and 3 bases from J, the gap between germline ends came to 9 bases. The length of the CDR3 is 13 residues. From germline, CDR1 is MNHNS and CDR2 SASEGT. This CDR3 reads CASRQVNNQPQHF. Here the CDR3 DNA reads TGTGCCAGCAGGCAGGTTAACAATCAGCCCCAGCATTTT.

V usage is TRBV10-3 and J usage is TRBJ2-5; D perhaps matches TRBD2 (6 bases). CDR3 length: 14 residues. CDR1 is ENHRY, CDR2 SYGVKD, per germline. Between the trimmed V and J ends, which lost 11 bases and 6 bases, there was a span of 22 bases. The CDR3 reads CASGGTRSVKTQYF. CDR3 nucleotide sequence: TGTGCCTCTGGGGGGACGAGATCTGTGAAGACCCAGTACTTC.

The V call is TRBV7-9, the J call TRBJ2-1, with TRBD1 as a possible D gene (6 bases). The length of the CDR3 is 14 residues. Germline CDR1 SEHNR, CDR2 FQNEAQ (reference sequence). V gave up 6 bases and J gave up 4 bases, with 13 bases separating them. The CDR3 DNA follows: TGTGCCAGCAGGTTTCGGGACACATACAATGAGCAGTTCTTC. It translates to CASRFRDTYNEQFF.

The J gene is TRBJ2-7, the V gene TRBV6-9, with 9 bases lining up with TRBD1. Per germline, CDR1 MNHGY and CDR2 SVAAGI. The CDR3 runs 15 residues. The DNA for the CDR3 is TGTGAATCAAAGTGGCGGGGGACAGGGTTACGCGAGCAGTACTTC. Translated, it gives CESKWRGTGLREQYF.

This clone was recorded only once. The chain carries TRBV5-1 and TRBJ2-7; 9 bases map to TRBD2. This CDR3 comprises 14 residues. The germline CDR1 and CDR2 sequences are SGHRS and YFSETQ. V trimming: 1 base; J trimming: 4 bases; junction bases outside the gene matches: 3. The CDR3 DNA sequence: TGCGCCAGCAGCTTGTTTAGCGGGAGTTACGAGCAGTACTTC. Translated, it gives CASSLFSGSYEQYF.

CDR3 region: CAWSVSWGNQPQHF. The CDR3 DNA reads TGTGCCTGGAGTGTATCGTGGGGGAATCAGCCCCAGCATTTT. The chain is built from TRBV30 and TRBJ1-5, with D perhaps TRBD1 (5 bases). Per the germline V gene, CDR1 is GTSNPN and CDR2 is SVGIG (reference sequence). V shed 0 bases and J shed 4 bases, with 10 bases lying between them. This CDR3 has 14 residues.

Here the CDR3 reads CASSLSKVNEQFF. The CDR3 nucleotides are TGTGCCAGCAGTTTATCGAAAGTCAATGAGCAGTTCTTC. The chain links TRBV27 to TRBJ2-1; D is unclear. CDR3 size: 13 residues. The V and J ends lost 0 bases and 6 bases respectively, with 6 bases between them. From germline, CDR1 is MNHEY and CDR2 SMNVEV (reference sequence).

The chain recombines TRBV19 with TRBJ2-4; D is unclear. Trimming pared 3 bases from V and 7 bases from J, leaving 4 bases between. The CDR3 runs 11 residues. The V gene's germline CDR1 is LNHDA and CDR2 SQIVND (reference sequence). The CDR3, as DNA: TGTGCCAGTAGTATTGCGAACATTCAGTACTTC. Its protein is CASSIANIQYF.